Shown below are 32 T cell receptor beta chains from a single sample sequenced in a study of CD8+CD57+ T cells in acquired aplastic anemia (dated by TCRdb to the late 2010s). Sequencer: Illumina HiSeq 2000. TCR beta VDJ combination and CDR3 sequence profiling used genomic DNA as the template. TCRdb handled the public reads itself, with Q25 trimming in fastp and clone calling in MiXCR, and kept productive beta chains. For every CDR3 protein sequence, its rows merge into one entry that carries the most common genes and DNA. Here the sample has roughly 51,000 distinct CDR3 sequences; about 73% occur a single time. Jointly, the top ten make up around 36% of the sample. The sample consisted of sorted CD4+, CD8+, or CD8+CD57+ T cells (not recorded which) from PBMCs. The receptor source for this set is a human donor in good health, serving as a control.

The rearrangement links TRBV2 to TRBJ2-7; D is possibly TRBD2 (6 bases). Trimming stripped 6 bases from V and 4 bases from J, with 13 bases between. The CDR3 consists of 13 residues. Germline CDR1 reads SNHLY; CDR2 reads FYNNEI. In nucleotides, the CDR3 is TGTGCCAGCAGCCCTAGCGTCTATTACGAGCAGTACTTC. Translated: CASSPSVYYEQYF.

The chain has TRBV16 and TRBJ2-7; 7 positions match TRBD1. This CDR3 is built from 14 residues. CDR1 is KGHSY, CDR2 FQNENV, per germline. The V and J ends lost 2 bases and 3 bases, in that order; junction bases with no gene match: 4. The chain's CDR3 is CASSQRGQVYEQYF. The CDR3 region has the DNA TGTGCCAGCAGCCAAAGGGGGCAGGTCTACGAGCAGTACTTC.

The chain uses TRBV2 and TRBJ2-1; TRBD2 matches 7 bases. Unmatched junction bases numbered 14, after V lost 8 bases and J lost 7 bases. The CDR3 consists of 15 residues. Looked up from germline, CDR1 is SNHLY and CDR2 is FYNNEI. The CDR3 region is CASCSPAGSWNEQFF. CDR3 nucleotides: TGTGCCAGCTGCTCCCCAGCGGGGAGTTGGAATGAGCAGTTCTTC.

In its sample, this clonotype was seen a few times. V and J are TRBV2 and TRBJ1-4; D gene unclear. The CDR3 runs to 15 residues. The germline V gene encodes CDR1 SNHLY and CDR2 FYNNEI. Trimming stripped 6 bases from V and 0 bases from J, with 11 bases between. This chain's CDR3 is CASRLSVPTNEKLFF. The CDR3 DNA reads TGTGCCAGCAGGCTTTCTGTTCCAACTAATGAAAAACTGTTTTTT.

This rearrangement joins TRBV24-1 to TRBJ2-5; D might be TRBD1 or TRBD2, each matching 5 bases. V lost 4 bases and J lost 5, with 19 bases in between. This CDR3 region has 16 residues. Germline V CDR1 and CDR2: KGHDR, SFDVKD. The CDR3 loop reads CATSDPGTAVGETQYF. In DNA, the CDR3 is TGTGCCACCAGTGACCCCGGGACGGCGGTTGGGGAGACCCAGTACTTC.

This chain uses TRBV15 with TRBJ2-1, with unresolved D. The germline CDR1 and CDR2 sequences are LNHNV and YYDKDF (reference sequence). The CDR3 spans 13 residues. V was trimmed by 1 base and J by 9 bases, leaving 10 bases between them. The CDR3 reads CATSRVIWGEQFF. For the CDR3, the DNA is TGTGCCACCAGCAGAGTTATTTGGGGTGAGCAGTTCTTC.

The chain carries TRBV2 and TRBJ2-1; 7 bases align to TRBD2. Looked up from germline, CDR1 is SNHLY and CDR2 is FYNNEI. CDR3 length equals 13 residues. J was trimmed by 3 bases and V by 7 bases; bases with no gene match: 3. The CDR3 sequence: CASKTGGYNEQFF. The CDR3 nucleotides read TGTGCCAGCAAAACGGGAGGCTACAATGAGCAGTTCTTC.

This clonotype came up once. This rearrangement joins TRBV25-1 to TRBJ2-6, with D tentatively TRBD2 (6 bases). The CDR3 contains 15 residues. Trimming stripped 4 bases from V and 1 base from J, with 8 bases between. CDR1 is MGHDK and CDR2 is SYGVNS in the germline V gene. The CDR3 region has the DNA TGTGCCAGCAGTGTGACTAGATCTGGGGCCAACGTCCTGACTTTC. Translating gives CASSVTRSGANVLTF.

This chain connects TRBV7-9 to TRBJ2-7; D unclear. V was clipped by 2 bases and J by 5 bases, with 7 bases between them. CDR1 is SEHNR and CDR2 is FQNEAQ in the germline V gene (reference sequence). This CDR3 has 12 amino acids. The CDR3, as DNA: TGTGCCAGCAGCTTAAGGGCCCACGAGCAGTACTTC. This sequence encodes CASSLRAHEQYF.

V gene TRBV19 combines with J gene TRBJ1-3; TRBD1 might be the D (5 bases). With 5 bases removed from V and 1 base from J, the gap between germline ends came to 12 bases. Germline CDR1 reads LNHDA; CDR2 reads SQIVND (reference sequence). The CDR3 length is 15 residues. The CDR3 loop is CASSSVAGSGNTIYF. CDR3 bases: TGTGCCAGTAGTTCGGTGGCAGGGTCTGGAAACACCATATATTTT.

The chain joins TRBV7-8 to TRBJ1-3, with D unclear. V dropped 2 bases and J dropped 0 bases, with 8 bases sitting between them. CDR1 SGHVS and CDR2 FQNEAQ come from the germline V gene. This CDR3 comprises 15 residues. CDR3 protein: CASSLQAASGNTIYF. In nucleotides, the CDR3 is TGTGCCAGCAGCTTACAGGCCGCCTCTGGAAACACCATATATTTT.

This clonotype was observed a handful of times. V is TRBV24-1 and J is TRBJ2-1; unclear D gene. Germline V lookup: CDR1 KGHDR, CDR2 SFDVKD. Trimming left V 9 bases short and J 7 bases short, with 9 bases between. The CDR3 sequence is 11 residues long. The CDR3 DNA reads as TGTGCCACCCGAAGGTCGAATGAGCAGTTCTTC. Protein sequence: CATRRSNEQFF.

The chain recombines TRBV12-1 with TRBJ2-1; the D call in the table, TRBD1, was not verified against the DNA. TRBV12-1 is described as a pseudogene. This CDR3 is 13 amino acids long. CDR3 DNA sequence: TGTGCCAGCGGGGGATTAATTAACAATGAGCAGTTCTTC. Translation gives CASGGLINNEQFF.

The rearrangement uses TRBV20-1 and TRBJ2-5; either TRBD1 or TRBD2 may supply D (6 bases each). The CDR3 covers 15 residues. Germline V gives CDR1 DFQATT, CDR2 SNEGSKA (reference sequence). Trimming removed 3 bases from V and 4 bases from J, with 18 bases in between. The CDR3 spells CSARADGRQAETQYF. DNA of the CDR3: TGCAGTGCTAGGGCCGACGGGAGACAGGCAGAGACCCAGTACTTC.

The CDR3 loop is CASSRDRGHNTEAFF. CDR3 sequence (DNA): TGTGCCAGCAGTCGGGACAGGGGTCATAACACTGAAGCTTTCTTT. The rearrangement links TRBV2 to TRBJ1-1, with 10 bases fitting TRBD1. V dropped 5 bases and J dropped 2; count of bases not matched to a gene: 5. The germline gives CDR1 SNHLY, CDR2 FYNNEI. This CDR3 contains 15 residues.

This clonotype was picked up one time. The chain carries TRBV19 and TRBJ2-5; 10 bases agree with TRBD1. The CDR3 spans 14 residues. CDR1 and CDR2 from the germline V gene are LNHDA and SQIVND (reference sequence). V lost 10 bases and J lost 5; bases outside the gene matches: 10. This CDR3 is CATRDRGSRETQYF. The CDR3 DNA sequence: TGTGCCACCCGGGACAGGGGTTCTCGGGAGACCCAGTACTTC.

The V gene is TRBV2, the J gene TRBJ2-7; a weak D match, TRBD1 (6 bases). Germline V gene sequence: CDR1 SNHLY, CDR2 FYNNEI. The CDR3 is 14 amino acids. V lost 5 bases and J lost 5, with 16 bases in between. CDR3 region: CASSLGAGDNEQYF. Written as DNA, the CDR3 is TGTGCCAGCAGTTTAGGCGCCGGGGACAACGAGCAGTACTTC.

About this clonotype itself: The germline gene is not matched at one end of the junction; a read error may be the cause. J is TRBJ2-3 and V is TRBV10-2; TRBD2 is a possible D gene (5 bases). The CDR3 loop spans 14 amino acids. Germline CDR1 and CDR2: WSHSY and SAAADI. CDR3: CASSEGEGPDTQYF. CDR3 nucleotides: TGTGCCAGCAGTGAGGGAGAAGGCCCAGATACGCAGTATTTT.

This clonotype came up many times. V usage is TRBV5-8 and J usage is TRBJ2-3; D gene unclear. Germline lookup yields CDR1 SGHTS and CDR2 YDEGEE. The CDR3 runs to 11 residues. Trimming took off 4 bases at V and 2 bases at J, with 2 bases between the two ends. CDR3 DNA sequence: TGTGCCAGCAGCGTCACAGATACGCAGTATTTT. Translating gives CASSVTDTQYF.

This clonotype was detected ten times or more. The rearrangement uses TRBV11-2 and TRBJ1-2; D perhaps matches TRBD1 (5 bases). CDR1 SGHAT and CDR2 FQNNGV come from the germline V gene. V was pared by 0 bases and J by 5 bases, with 19 bases between. This CDR3 comprises 17 residues. This CDR3 reads CASSLDERQGNEYGYTF. The CDR3 DNA is TGTGCCAGCAGCTTAGATGAGAGGCAGGGAAATGAGTATGGCTACACCTTC.

This clonotype has a handful of counts. The rearrangement links TRBV12-3 or TRBV12-4 to TRBJ1-1, with a possible D match to TRBD1 (6 bases). The CDR3 loop spans 14 amino acids. V lost 7 bases, J lost 5 bases, and 17 bases lay in between. The CDR3 sequence: CASTLGGARTEAFF. CDR3 DNA sequence: TGTGCCAGCACCCTTGGGGGGGCGAGGACTGAAGCTTTCTTT.

The V and J genes are TRBV20-1 and TRBJ1-2, with D possibly matching TRBD1 (5 bases). Germline CDR1 and CDR2: DFQATT and SNEGSKA (reference sequence). The CDR3 is 12 amino acids. The V end was cut by 6 bases, the J end by 9 bases, with 17 bases between. The CDR3 DNA follows: TGCAGTGCAACCGACCTGGGGCGGCGCTACACCTTC. The encoded protein is CSATDLGRRYTF.

The chain's CDR3 is CSGGGEFSGYTF. For the CDR3, the DNA is TGCAGCGGTGGAGGGGAATTTAGCGGCTACACCTTC. The rearrangement links TRBV29-1 to TRBJ1-2, with a tentative D call TRBD1 (5 bases). The CDR3 length is 12 residues. Germline V gene sequence: CDR1 SQVTM, CDR2 ANQGSEA. V gave up 7 bases and J gave up 8 bases, with 17 bases separating them.

The rearrangement uses TRBV11-1 and TRBJ2-7; 13 nucleotides agree with TRBD2. After removal of 0 bases from V and 2 bases from J, the junction contained 4 bases not matched to a gene. Per germline, CDR1 SGHAT and CDR2 FQDESV (reference sequence). The CDR3 has 17 residues. The CDR3 DNA reads TGTGCCAGCAGCTTAGCCCTACTAGCGGGGGGGCCCTACGAGCAGTACTTC. Encoded protein: CASSLALLAGGPYEQYF.

The chain uses TRBV19 and TRBJ2-7, with D uncertain. The V end was cut by 2 bases, the J end by 6 bases, with 8 bases between. The length of the CDR3 is 12 residues. Germline V gene lookup returns CDR1 LNHDA and CDR2 SQIVND (reference sequence). Here the CDR3 DNA reads TGTGCCAGTAGTATAACAGCTGGCGAGCAGTACTTC. Amino acids: CASSITAGEQYF.

Relative to its sample, this clonotype is medium-sized (0.01 to 0.1%). The rearrangement links TRBV9 to TRBJ1-1, with D hard to call. V lost 4 bases and J lost 0, with 7 bases in between. The germline gives CDR1 SGDLS, CDR2 YYNGEE. The CDR3 spans 13 residues. The CDR3 protein is CASSQGVNTEAFF. In DNA, the CDR3 is TGTGCCAGCAGCCAAGGAGTGAACACTGAAGCTTTCTTT.

The chain has TRBV19 and TRBJ1-5; D uncertain. This CDR3 is 14 amino acids long. Germline lookup yields CDR1 LNHDA and CDR2 SQIVND (reference sequence). V lost 1 base and J lost 4, with 8 bases in between. CDR3 region: CASSIGGRNQPQHF. The CDR3 DNA reads TGTGCCAGTAGTATAGGCGGAAGAAATCAGCCCCAGCATTTT.

The chain joins TRBV9 to TRBJ1-1; 9 nucleotides match TRBD1. CDR3 size: 12 residues. Trimming at V came to 4 bases and at J to 11 bases, leaving 6 bases not matched to a gene. Germline assignment: CDR1 SGDLS and CDR2 YYNGEE. The CDR3 loop reads CASSPGTGNAFF. DNA of the CDR3: TGTGCCAGCAGCCCCGGGACAGGGAACGCTTTCTTT.

The V gene is TRBV7-7, the J gene TRBJ1-6; D call uncertain. Trimming removed 1 base from V and 0 bases from J, with 13 bases in between. The germline V gene encodes CDR1 SSHAT and CDR2 FNYEAQ (reference sequence). This CDR3 has 18 amino acids. The CDR3 coding sequence is TGTGCCAGCAGCTTAGTTGGCGGGCCGTGCTCCTATAATTCACCCCTCCACTTT. As protein: CASSLVGGPCSYNSPLHF.

This clonotype was observed many times. CDR3 sequence reads: CASRSPRDRGKVGTDTQYF. As DNA, the CDR3 is TGTGCCAGCAGGTCACCAAGGGACAGGGGGAAGGTGGGCACAGATACGCAGTATTTT. This sequence joins TRBV12-3 or TRBV12-4 and TRBJ2-3; 11 bases are a match to TRBD1. The CDR3 contains 19 residues. The ends lost 6 bases at V and 1 base at J; junction bases unmatched: 15.

This clonotype was picked up a small number of times. The chain employs TRBV18 and TRBJ1-5; 9 bases align to TRBD1. The CDR3 totals 13 residues. Germline-derived CDR1 and CDR2 are KGHSH and LQKENI. After removal of 5 bases from V and 7 bases from J, the junction contained 3 bases not matched to a gene. The CDR3 nucleotides read TGTGCCAGCTCAACAGGGGGCTTGCAGCCCCAGCATTTT. Its translation: CASSTGGLQPQHF. Together with reference TRBV18 and TRBJ1-5, the CDR3 gives the full variable domain: NAGVMQNPRHLVRRRGQEARLRCSPMKGHSHVYWYRQLPEEGLKFMVYLQKENIIDESGMPKERFSAEFPKEGPSILRIQQVVRGDSAAYFCASSTGGLQPQHFGDGTRLSIL.

CDR3 sequence: CSADIGQGYNEQFF. Written as DNA, the CDR3 is TGCAGTGCAGACATCGGACAGGGCTACAATGAGCAGTTCTTC. V and J are TRBV20-1 and TRBJ2-1, with 8 nucleotides matching TRBD1. With 6 bases clipped from V and 3 bases from J, the junction kept 7 bases outside the gene matches. This CDR3 region has 14 residues. CDR1 is DFQATT and CDR2 is SNEGSKA in the germline V gene (reference sequence).